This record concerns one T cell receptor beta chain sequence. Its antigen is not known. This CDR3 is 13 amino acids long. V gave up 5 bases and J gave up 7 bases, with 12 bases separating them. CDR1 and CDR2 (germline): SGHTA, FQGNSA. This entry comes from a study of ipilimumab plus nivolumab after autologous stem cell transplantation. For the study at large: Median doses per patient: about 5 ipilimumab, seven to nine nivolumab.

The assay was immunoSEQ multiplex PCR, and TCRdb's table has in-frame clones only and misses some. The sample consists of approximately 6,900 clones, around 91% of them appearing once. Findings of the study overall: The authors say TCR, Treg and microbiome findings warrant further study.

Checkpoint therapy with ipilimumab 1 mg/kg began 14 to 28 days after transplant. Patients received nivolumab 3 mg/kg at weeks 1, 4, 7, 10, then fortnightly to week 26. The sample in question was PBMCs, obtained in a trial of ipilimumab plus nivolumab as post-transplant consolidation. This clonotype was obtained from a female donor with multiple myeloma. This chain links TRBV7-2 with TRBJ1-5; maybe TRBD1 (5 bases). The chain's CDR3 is CASSSQGRQPQHF. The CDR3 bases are TGTGCCAGCAGCAGTCAGGGTCGACAGCCCCAGCATTTT.